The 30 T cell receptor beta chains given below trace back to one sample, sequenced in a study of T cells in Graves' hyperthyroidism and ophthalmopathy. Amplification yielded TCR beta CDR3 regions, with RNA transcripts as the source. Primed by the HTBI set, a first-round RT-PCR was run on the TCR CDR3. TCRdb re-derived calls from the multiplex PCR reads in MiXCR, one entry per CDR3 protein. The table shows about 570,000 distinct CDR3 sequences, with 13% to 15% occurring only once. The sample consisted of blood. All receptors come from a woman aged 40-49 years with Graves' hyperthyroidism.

CDR3 nucleotides: TGTGCCAGCAGCTTAACAGGGGTAGGAACTGAAGCTTTCTTT. It specifies CASSLTGVGTEAFF. The rearrangement uses TRBV11-2 and TRBJ1-1; TRBD1 agrees at 7 bases. With V trimmed by 2 bases and J by 5 bases, 5 bases remained unmatched. CDR3 length: 14 residues. Germline V gene lookup returns CDR1 SGHAT and CDR2 FQNNGV.

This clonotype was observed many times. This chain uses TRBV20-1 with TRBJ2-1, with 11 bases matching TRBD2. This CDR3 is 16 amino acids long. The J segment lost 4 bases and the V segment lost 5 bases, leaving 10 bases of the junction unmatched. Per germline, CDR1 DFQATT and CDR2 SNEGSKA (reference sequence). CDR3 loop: CSAQPGTSGFYNEQFF. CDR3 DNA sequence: TGCAGTGCTCAGCCCGGGACTAGCGGTTTTTACAATGAGCAGTTCTTC.

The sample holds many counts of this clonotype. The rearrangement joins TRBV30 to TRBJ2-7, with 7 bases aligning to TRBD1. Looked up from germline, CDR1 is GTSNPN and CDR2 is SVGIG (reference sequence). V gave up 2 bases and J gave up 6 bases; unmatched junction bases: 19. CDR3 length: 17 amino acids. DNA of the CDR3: TGTGCCTGGAGTACAACAGGACAGGTGTTTCGACTGGGCGAGCAGTACTTC. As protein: CAWSTTGQVFRLGEQYF.

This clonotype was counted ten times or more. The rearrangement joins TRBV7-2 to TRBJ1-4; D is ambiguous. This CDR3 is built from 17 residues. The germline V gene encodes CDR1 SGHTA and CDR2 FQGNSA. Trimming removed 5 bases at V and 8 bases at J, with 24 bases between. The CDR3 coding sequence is TGTGCCAGCAGCCCCGAGACCCCATCGACCTCCGGGGAAAAACTGTTTTTT. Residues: CASSPETPSTSGEKLFF. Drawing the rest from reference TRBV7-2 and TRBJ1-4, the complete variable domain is GAGVSQSPSNKVTEKGKDVELRCDPISGHTALYWYRQSLGQGLEFLIYFQGNSAPDKSGLPSDRFSAERTGGSVSTLTIQRTQQEDSAVYLCASSPETPSTSGEKLFFGSGTQLSVL.

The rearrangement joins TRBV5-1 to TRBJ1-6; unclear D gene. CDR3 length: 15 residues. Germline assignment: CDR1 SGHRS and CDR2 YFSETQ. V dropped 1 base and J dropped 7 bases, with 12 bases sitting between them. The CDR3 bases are TGCGCCAGCAGCTTGATGGCGGAGAGGAATTCACCCCTCCACTTT. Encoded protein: CASSLMAERNSPLHF.

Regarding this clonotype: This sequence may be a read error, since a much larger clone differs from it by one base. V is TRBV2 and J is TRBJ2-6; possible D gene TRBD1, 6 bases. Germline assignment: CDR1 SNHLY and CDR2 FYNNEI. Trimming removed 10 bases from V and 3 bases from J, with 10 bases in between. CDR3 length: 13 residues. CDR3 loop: CANAGDGANVLTF. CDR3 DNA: TGTGCCAACGCAGGGGATGGGGCCAACGTCCTGACTTTC. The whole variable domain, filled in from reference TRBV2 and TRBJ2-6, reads EPEVTQTPSHQVTQMGQEVILRCVPISNHLYFYWYRQILGQKVEFLVSFYNNEISEKSEIFDDQFSVERPDGSNFTLKIRSTKLEDSAMYFCANAGDGANVLTFGAGSRLTVL.

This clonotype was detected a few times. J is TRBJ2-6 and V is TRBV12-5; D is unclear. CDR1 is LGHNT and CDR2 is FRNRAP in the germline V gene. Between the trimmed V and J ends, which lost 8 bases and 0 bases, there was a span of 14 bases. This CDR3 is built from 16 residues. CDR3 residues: CASSPYILSGANVLTF. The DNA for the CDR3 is TGTGCTAGTTCCCCCTACATACTCTCTGGGGCCAACGTCCTGACTTTC.

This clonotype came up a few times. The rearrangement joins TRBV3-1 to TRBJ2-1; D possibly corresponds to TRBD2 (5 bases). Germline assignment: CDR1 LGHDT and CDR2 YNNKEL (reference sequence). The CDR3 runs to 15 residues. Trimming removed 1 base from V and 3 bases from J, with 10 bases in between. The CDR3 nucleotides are TGTGCCAGCAGCCAAGTAAACGGAGGCTACAATGAGCAGTTCTTC. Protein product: CASSQVNGGYNEQFF.

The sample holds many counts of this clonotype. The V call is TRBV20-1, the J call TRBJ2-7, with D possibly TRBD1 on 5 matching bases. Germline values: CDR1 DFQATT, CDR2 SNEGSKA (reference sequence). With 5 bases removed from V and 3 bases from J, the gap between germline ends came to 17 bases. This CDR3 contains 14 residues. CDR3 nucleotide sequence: TGCAGTGCTCCACCTGGTCCAGGACACTACGAGCAGTACTTC. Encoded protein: CSAPPGPGHYEQYF.

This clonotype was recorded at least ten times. The CDR3 DNA sequence: TGTGCCAGCTCACCACCGTACAGTGCTCAAGAGACCCAGTACTTC. This gives the protein CASSPPYSAQETQYF. V and J are TRBV18 and TRBJ2-5; D gene uncertain. The CDR3 is made up of 15 amino acids. The V and J ends lost 0 bases and 2 bases respectively, with 10 bases between them. CDR1 and CDR2 (germline): KGHSH, LQKENI.

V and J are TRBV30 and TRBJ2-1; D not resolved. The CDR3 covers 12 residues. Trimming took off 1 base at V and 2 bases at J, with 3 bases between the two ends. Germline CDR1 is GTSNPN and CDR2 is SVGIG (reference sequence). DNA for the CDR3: TGTGCCTGGAGTGACACCTACAATGAGCAGTTCTTC. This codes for CAWSDTYNEQFF.

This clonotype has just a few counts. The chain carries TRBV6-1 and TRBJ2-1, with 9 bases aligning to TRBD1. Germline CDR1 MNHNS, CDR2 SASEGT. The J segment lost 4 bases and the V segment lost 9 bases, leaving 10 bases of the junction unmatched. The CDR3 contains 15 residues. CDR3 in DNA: TGTGCCAGTAGAAGTCCGGGACAGGGTTACAATGAGCAGTTCTTC. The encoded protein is CASRSPGQGYNEQFF.

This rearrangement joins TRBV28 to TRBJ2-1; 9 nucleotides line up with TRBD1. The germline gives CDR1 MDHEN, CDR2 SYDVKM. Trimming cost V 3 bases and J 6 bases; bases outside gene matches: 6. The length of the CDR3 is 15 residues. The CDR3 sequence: CASSFPGQGSNEQFF. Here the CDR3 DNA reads TGTGCCAGCAGTTTTCCGGGACAGGGTTCCAATGAGCAGTTCTTC.

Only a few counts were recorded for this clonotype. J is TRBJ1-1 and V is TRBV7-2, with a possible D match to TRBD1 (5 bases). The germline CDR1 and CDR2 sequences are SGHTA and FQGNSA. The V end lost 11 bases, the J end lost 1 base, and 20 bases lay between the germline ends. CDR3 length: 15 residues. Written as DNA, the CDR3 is TGTGCCGGACTTATCACCGGGACGGAGAACACTGAAGCTTTCTTT. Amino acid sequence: CAGLITGTENTEAFF.

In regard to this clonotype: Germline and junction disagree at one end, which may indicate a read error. The CDR3 is CAGSMGLAIPGELFF. In nucleotides, the CDR3 is TGTGCCGGTAGTATGGGACTAGCGATACCCGGGGAGCTGTTTTTT. V is TRBV19 and J is TRBJ2-2; the match to TRBD2 covers 10 bases. CDR3 size: 15 residues. Germline lookup yields CDR1 LNHDA and CDR2 SQIVND (reference sequence).

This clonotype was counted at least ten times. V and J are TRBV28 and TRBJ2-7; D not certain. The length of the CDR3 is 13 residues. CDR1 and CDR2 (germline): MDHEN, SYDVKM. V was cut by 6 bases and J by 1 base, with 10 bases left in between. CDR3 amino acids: CASRSGQSYEQYF. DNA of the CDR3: TGTGCCAGCAGATCAGGTCAGTCCTACGAGCAGTACTTC.

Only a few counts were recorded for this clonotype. The CDR3 nucleotides read TGTGCCAGCAGCGTAGCTACAGGCACAGATACGCAGTATTTT. It encodes CASSVATGTDTQYF. V usage is TRBV9 and J usage is TRBJ2-3; D remains ambiguous. Trimming removed 0 bases at V and 1 base at J, with 6 bases between. The germline V gene has CDR1 SGDLS and CDR2 YYNGEE. The CDR3 extends over 14 amino acids.

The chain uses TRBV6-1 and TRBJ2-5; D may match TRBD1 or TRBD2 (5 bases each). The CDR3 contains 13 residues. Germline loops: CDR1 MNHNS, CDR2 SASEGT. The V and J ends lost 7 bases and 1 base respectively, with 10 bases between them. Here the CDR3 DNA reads TGTGCCAGCACCCGGGACGGCCAAGAGACCCAGTACTTC. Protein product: CASTRDGQETQYF.

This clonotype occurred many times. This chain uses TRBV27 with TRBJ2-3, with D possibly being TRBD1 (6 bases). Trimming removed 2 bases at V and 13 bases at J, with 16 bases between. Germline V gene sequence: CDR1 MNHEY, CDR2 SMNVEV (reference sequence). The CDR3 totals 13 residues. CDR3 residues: CASSLSRGIGEYF. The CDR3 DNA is TGTGCCAGCAGTTTAAGCAGGGGAATAGGGGAGTATTTT.

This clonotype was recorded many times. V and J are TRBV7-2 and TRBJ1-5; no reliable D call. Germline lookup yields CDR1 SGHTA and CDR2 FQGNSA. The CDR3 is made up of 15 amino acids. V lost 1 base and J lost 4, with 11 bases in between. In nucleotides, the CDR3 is TGTGCCAGCAGCTTAGGCGTCAGCAAAAATCAGCCCCAGCATTTT. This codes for CASSLGVSKNQPQHF. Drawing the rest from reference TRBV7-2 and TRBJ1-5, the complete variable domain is GAGVSQSPSNKVTEKGKDVELRCDPISGHTALYWYRQSLGQGLEFLIYFQGNSAPDKSGLPSDRFSAERTGGSVSTLTIQRTQQEDSAVYLCASSLGVSKNQPQHFGDGTRLSIL.

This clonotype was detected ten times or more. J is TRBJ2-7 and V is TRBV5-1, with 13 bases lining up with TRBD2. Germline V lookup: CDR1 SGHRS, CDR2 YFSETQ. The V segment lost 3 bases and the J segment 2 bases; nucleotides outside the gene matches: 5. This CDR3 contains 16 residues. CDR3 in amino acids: CASSWTSGSGTYEQYF. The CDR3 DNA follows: TGCGCCAGCAGCTGGACTAGCGGGAGTGGGACCTACGAGCAGTACTTC.

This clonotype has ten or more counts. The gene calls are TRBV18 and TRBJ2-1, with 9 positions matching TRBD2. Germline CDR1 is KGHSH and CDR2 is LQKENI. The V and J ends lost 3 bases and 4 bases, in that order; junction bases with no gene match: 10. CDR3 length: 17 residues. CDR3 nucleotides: TGTGCCAGCTCACCGGGAGCCGGGACTAGCAGGTACAATGAGCAGTTCTTC. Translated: CASSPGAGTSRYNEQFF.

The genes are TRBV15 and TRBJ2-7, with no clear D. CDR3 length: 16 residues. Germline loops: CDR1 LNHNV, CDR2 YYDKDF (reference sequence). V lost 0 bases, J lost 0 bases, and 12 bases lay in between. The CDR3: CATSRDDQLSSYEQYF. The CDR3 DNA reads TGTGCCACCAGCAGAGACGACCAACTGAGCTCCTACGAGCAGTACTTC.

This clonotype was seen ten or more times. The CDR3 sequence is CASSLSGRQEDTQYF. The CDR3 DNA sequence: TGTGCCAGCAGCCTTAGCGGGAGGCAGGAAGATACGCAGTATTTT. V gene TRBV6-1 combines with J gene TRBJ2-3; 10 bases line up with TRBD2. The CDR3 sequence is 15 residues long. V dropped 6 bases and J dropped 5; count of bases not matched to a gene: 8. Germline-derived CDR1 and CDR2 are MNHNS and SASEGT.

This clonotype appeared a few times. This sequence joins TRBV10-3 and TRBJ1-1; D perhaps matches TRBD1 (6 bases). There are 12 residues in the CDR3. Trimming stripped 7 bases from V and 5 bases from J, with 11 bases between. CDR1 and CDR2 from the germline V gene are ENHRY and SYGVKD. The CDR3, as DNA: TGTGCCATCAACAGGGAGGGGACTGAAGCTTTCTTT. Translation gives CAINREGTEAFF.

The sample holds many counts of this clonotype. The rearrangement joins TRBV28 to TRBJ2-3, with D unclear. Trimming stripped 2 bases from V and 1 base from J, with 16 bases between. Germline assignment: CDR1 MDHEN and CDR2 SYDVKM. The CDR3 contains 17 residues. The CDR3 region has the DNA TGTGCCAGCAGTTTAGCCCGATTGAGGCTTGGCACAGATACGCAGTATTTT. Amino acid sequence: CASSLARLRLGTDTQYF.

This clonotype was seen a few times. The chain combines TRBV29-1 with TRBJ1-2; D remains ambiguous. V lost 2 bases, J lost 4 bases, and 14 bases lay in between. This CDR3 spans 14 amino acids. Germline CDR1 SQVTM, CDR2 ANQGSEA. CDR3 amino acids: CSVEYPEGLYGYTF. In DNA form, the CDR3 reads TGCAGCGTTGAATACCCCGAAGGCCTCTATGGCTACACCTTC.

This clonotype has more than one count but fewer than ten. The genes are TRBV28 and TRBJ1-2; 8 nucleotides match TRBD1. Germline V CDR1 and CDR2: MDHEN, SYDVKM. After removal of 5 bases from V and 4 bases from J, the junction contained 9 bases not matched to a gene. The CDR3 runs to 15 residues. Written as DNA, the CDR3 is TGTGCCAGCAGTGAACACGCAGGGGGCGGCTATGGCTACACCTTC. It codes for CASSEHAGGGYGYTF.

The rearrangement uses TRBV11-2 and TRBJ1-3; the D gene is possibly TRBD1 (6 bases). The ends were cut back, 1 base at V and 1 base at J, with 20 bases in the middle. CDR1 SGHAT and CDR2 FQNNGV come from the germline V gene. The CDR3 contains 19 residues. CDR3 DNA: TGTGCCAGCAGCTTAGTAAGCAGGACAGCAGCACAATCTGGAAACACCATATATTTT. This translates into CASSLVSRTAAQSGNTIYF.

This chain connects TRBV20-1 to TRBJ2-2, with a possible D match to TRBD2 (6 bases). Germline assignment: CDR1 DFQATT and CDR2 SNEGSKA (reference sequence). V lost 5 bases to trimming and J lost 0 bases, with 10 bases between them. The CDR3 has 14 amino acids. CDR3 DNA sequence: TGCAGTGCTTTCCGACTAGCGAACACCGGGGAGCTGTTTTTT. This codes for CSAFRLANTGELFF.